This T cell receptor beta chain was sequenced for a study of shared clonotypes between healthy human individuals. Turning to the study itself: Participating donors consisted of a couple of women and a few men aged 18 to 49.

As regards this clone: No antigen is known for it. An end of the junction differs from the germline gene, which may be a read error.

General observations from the study: The authors sampled blood alone, and tissue repertoires likely differ.

Germline V gives CDR1 MNHNY, CDR2 SVGAGI (reference sequence). This CDR3 comprises 15 residues. Some clones are missing from TCRdb's copy, which holds only in-frame ones; the method was immunoSEQ multiplex PCR. The profile shows millions of clones, 85% to 95% of them singletons. Memory CD4+ cells were the fraction left after CD45RA+ naive selection. Sequenced: naive CD4+ T cells sorted from blood. Documented subset: CD45RA+ positively selected. The clonotype originates from a man between 18 and 35 years old in good health. The chain is built from TRBV6-6 and TRBJ1-5, with D possibly matching TRBD1 (5 bases). The CDR3 bases are TGTGCCACCAGTGAGGCCCTAGGGGGCAATCAGCCCCAGCATTTT. Its protein is CATSEALGGNQPQHF.